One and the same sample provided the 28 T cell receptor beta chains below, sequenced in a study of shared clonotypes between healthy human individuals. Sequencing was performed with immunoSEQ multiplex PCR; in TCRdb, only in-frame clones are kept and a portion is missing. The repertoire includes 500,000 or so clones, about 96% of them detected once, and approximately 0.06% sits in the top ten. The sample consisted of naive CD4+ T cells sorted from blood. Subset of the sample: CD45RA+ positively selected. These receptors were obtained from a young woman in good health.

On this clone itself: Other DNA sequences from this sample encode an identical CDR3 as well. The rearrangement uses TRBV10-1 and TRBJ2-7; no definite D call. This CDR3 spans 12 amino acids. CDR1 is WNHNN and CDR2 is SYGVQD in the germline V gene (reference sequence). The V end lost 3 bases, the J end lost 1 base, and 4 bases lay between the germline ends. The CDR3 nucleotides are TGCGCCAGCAGTGACGGATCCTACGAGCAGTACTTC. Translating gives CASSDGSYEQYF.

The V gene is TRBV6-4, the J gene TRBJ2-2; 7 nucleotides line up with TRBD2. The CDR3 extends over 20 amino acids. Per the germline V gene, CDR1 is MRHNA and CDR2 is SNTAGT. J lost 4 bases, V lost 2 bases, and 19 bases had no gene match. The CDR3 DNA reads TGTGCCAGCAGTGACCCTATCCCGGGACTACCCATGGGCGGCACCGGGGAGCTGTTTTTT. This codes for CASSDPIPGLPMGGTGELFF.

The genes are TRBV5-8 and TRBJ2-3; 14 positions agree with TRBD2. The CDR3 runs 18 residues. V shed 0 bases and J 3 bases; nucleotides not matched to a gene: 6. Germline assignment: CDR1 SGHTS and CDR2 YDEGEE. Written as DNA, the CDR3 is TGTGCCAGCAGCTTGGAGGGACTAGCGGGAGTGATAACAGATACGCAGTATTTT. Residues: CASSLEGLAGVITDTQYF.

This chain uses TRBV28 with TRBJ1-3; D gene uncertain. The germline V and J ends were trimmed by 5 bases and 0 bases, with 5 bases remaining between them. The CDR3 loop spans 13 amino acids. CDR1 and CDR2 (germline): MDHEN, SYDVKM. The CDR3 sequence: CASSPHSGNTIYF. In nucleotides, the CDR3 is TGTGCCAGCAGTCCGCACTCTGGAAACACCATATATTTT. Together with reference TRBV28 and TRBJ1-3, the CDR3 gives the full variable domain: DVKVTQSSRYLVKRTGEKVFLECVQDMDHENMFWYRQDPGLGLRLIYFSYDVKMKEKGDIPEGYSVSREKKERFSLILESASTNQTSMYLCASSPHSGNTIYFGEGSWLTVV.

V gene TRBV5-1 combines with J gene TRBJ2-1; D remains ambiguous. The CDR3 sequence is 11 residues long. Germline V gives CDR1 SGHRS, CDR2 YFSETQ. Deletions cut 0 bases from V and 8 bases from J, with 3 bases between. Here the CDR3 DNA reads TGCGCCAGCAGCTTGGAGCATGAGCAGTTCTTC. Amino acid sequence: CASSLEHEQFF.

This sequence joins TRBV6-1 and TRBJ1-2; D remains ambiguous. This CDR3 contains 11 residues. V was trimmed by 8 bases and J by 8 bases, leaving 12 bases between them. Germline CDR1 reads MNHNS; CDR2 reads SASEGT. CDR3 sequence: CASGDTRGYTF. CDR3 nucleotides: TGTGCCAGCGGCGACACCCGCGGCTACACCTTC.

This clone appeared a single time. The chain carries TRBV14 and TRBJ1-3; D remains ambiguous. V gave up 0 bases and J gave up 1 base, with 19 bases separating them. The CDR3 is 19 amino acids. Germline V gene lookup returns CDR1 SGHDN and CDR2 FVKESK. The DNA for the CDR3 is TGTGCCAGCAGCCAAGATAATTTGGAGGGTTTTATTTCTGGAAACACCATATATTTT. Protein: CASSQDNLEGFISGNTIYF.

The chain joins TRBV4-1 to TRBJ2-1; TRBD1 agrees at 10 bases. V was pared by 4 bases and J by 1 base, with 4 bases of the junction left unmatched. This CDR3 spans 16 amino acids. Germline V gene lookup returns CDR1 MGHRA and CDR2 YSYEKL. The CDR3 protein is CASSRPGQGSYNEQFF. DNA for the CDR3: TGCGCCAGCAGCCGCCCGGGACAGGGGTCCTACAATGAGCAGTTCTTC.

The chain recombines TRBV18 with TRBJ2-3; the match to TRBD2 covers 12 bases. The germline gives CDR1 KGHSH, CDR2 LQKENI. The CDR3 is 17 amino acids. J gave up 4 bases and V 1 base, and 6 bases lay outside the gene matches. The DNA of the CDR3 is TGTGCCAGCTCACCACGGCTAGCGGGAGGGATTCCAGATACGCAGTATTTT. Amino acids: CASSPRLAGGIPDTQYF.

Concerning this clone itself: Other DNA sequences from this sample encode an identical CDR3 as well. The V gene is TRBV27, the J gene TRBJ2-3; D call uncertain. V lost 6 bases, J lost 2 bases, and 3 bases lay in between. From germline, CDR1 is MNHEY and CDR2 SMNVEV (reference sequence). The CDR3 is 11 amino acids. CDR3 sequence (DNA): TGTGCCAGCAGCAACACAGATACGCAGTATTTT. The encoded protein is CASSNTDTQYF.

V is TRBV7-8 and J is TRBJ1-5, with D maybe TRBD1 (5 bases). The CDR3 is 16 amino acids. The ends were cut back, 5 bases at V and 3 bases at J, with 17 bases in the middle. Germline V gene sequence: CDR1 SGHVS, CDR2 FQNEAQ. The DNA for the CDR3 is TGTGCCAGCAGCGCCGACAGCAAAAAAAACAATCAGCCCCAGCATTTT. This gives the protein CASSADSKKNNQPQHF.

In nucleotides, the CDR3 is TGTGCCAGCAGGATGACAGGGACGAGCGATGGCTACACCTTC. Translating it yields CASRMTGTSDGYTF. The genes are TRBV27 and TRBJ1-2; 7 nucleotides agree with TRBD1. Losses at the gene ends were 6 bases for V and 6 bases for J; bases not matched to a gene: 10. The CDR3 runs to 14 residues. Germline CDR1 reads MNHEY; CDR2 reads SMNVEV (reference sequence).

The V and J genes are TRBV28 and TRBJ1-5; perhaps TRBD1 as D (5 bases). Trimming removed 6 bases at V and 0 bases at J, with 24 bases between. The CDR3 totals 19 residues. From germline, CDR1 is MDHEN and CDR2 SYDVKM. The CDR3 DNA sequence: TGTGCCAGCAGAATTAGCAGTTTGCGGGGACCATATAGCAATCAGCCCCAGCATTTT. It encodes CASRISSLRGPYSNQPQHF. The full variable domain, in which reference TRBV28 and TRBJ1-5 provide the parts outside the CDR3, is DVKVTQSSRYLVKRTGEKVFLECVQDMDHENMFWYRQDPGLGLRLIYFSYDVKMKEKGDIPEGYSVSREKKERFSLILESASTNQTSMYLCASRISSLRGPYSNQPQHFGDGTRLSIL.

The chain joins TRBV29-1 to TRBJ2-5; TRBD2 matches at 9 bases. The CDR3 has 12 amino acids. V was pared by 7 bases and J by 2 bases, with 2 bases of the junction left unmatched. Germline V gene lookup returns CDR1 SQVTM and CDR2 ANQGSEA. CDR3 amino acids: CSGTSEQETQYF. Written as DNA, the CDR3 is TGCAGCGGGACTAGCGAACAAGAGACCCAGTACTTC.

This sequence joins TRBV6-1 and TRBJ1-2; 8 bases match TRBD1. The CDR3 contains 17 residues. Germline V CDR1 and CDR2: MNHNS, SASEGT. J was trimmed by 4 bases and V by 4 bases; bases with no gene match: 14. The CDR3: CASSGLLRTGYGYGYTF. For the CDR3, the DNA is TGTGCCAGCAGTGGATTATTAAGGACAGGGTATGGCTATGGCTACACCTTC.

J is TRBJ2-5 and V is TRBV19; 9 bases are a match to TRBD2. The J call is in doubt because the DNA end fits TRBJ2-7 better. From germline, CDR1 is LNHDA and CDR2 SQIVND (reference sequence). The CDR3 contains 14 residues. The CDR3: CASSDLAGTYEQYF. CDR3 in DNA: TGTGCCAGTAGTGATCTAGCGGGGACCTACGAGCAGTACTTC.

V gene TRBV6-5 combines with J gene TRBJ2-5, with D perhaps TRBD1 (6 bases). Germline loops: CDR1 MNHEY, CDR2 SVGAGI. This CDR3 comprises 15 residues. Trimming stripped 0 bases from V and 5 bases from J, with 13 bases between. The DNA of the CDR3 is TGTGCCAGCAGTTACTCCGCAGGGGAGAGGGAGACCCAGTACTTC. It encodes CASSYSAGERETQYF.

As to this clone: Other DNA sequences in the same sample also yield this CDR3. Here the CDR3 reads CASSVVGSGSTDTQYF. In DNA, the CDR3 is TGTGCCAGCAGCGTAGTTGGTAGCGGGAGCACAGATACGCAGTATTTT. The chain uses TRBV9 and TRBJ2-3; TRBD2 aligns across 7 bases. The CDR3 length is 16 residues. V trimming: 0 bases; J trimming: 0 bases; junction bases outside the gene matches: 4. Germline CDR1 reads SGDLS; CDR2 reads YYNGEE.

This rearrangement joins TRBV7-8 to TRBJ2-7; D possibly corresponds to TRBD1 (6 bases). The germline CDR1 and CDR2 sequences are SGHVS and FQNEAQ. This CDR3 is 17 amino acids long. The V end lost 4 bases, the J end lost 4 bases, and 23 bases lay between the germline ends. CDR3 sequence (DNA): TGTGCCAGCAGCTCACCGGGTCTTAGCAGGGGTGTTTACGAGCAGTACTTC. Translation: CASSSPGLSRGVYEQYF.

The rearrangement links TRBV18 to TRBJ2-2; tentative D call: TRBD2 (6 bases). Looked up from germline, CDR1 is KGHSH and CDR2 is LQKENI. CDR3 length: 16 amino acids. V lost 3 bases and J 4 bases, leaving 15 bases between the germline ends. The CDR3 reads CASSPGRAGPTGELFF. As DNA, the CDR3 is TGTGCCAGCTCACCGGGAAGAGCGGGCCCCACCGGGGAGCTGTTTTTT.

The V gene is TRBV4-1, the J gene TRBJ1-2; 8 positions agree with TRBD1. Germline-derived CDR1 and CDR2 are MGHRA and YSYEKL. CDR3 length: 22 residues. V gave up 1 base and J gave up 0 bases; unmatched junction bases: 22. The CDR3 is CASSQGLGQGAFDGIPNYGYTF. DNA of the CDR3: TGCGCCAGCAGCCAAGGCTTAGGACAGGGTGCCTTCGATGGCATTCCTAACTATGGCTACACCTTC.

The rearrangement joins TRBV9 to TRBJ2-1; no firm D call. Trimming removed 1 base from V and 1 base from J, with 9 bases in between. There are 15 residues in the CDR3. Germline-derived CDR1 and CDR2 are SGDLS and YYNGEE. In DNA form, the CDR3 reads TGTGCCAGCAGCGTAAGGGCCGATTCCTACAATGAGCAGTTCTTC. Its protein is CASSVRADSYNEQFF. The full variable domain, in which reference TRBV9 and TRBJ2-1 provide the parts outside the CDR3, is DSGVTQTPKHLITATGQRVTLRCSPRSGDLSVYWYQQSLDQGLQFLIQYYNGEERAKGNILERFSAQQFPDLHSELNLSSLELGDSALYFCASSVRADSYNEQFFGPGTRLTVL.

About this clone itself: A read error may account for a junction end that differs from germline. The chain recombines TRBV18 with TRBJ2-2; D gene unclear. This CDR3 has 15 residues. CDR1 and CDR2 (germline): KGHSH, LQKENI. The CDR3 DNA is TGTGCCAGCTCACCCGTCCGGACCGAGACCGGTGAGCTGTTTTTT. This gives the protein CASSPVRTETGELFF.

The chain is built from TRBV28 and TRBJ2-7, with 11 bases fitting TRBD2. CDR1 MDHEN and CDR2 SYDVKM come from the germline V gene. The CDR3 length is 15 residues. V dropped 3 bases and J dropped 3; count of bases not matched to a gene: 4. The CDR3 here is CASSFTLAGGYEQYF. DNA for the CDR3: TGTGCCAGCAGTTTTACCCTAGCGGGGGGCTACGAGCAGTACTTC.

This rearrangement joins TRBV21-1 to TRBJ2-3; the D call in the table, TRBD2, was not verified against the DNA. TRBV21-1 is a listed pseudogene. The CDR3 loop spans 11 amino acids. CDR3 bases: TGTGCCAGTCGTCGTCGGGATACGCAGTATTTT. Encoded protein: CASRRRDTQYF.

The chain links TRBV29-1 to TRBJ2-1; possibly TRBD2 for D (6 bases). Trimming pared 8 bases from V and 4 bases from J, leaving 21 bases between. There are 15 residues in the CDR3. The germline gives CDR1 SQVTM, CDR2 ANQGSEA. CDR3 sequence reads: CSLILAVRRYNEQFF. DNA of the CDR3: TGCAGCCTGATATTAGCGGTGCGGAGGTACAATGAGCAGTTCTTC.

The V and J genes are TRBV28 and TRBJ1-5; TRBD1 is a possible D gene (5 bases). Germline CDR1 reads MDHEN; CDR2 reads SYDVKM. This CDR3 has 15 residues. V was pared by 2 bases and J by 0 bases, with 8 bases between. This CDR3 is CASSLPGDSNQPQHF. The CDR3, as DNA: TGTGCCAGCAGTTTACCGGGGGATAGCAATCAGCCCCAGCATTTT.

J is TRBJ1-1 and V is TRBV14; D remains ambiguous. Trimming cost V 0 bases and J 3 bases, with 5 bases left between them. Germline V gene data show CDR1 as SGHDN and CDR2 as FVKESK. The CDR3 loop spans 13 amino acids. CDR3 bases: TGTGCCAGCAGCCAAGAATCCTACACTGAAGCTTTCTTT. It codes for CASSQESYTEAFF.